The entry below gives a single T cell receptor (beta chain) sequence along with its context. Its antigen remains unknown. One end of the junction does not line up with germline, which may come from a read error. Construction of TCR beta libraries was performed using quantitative 5'-RACE with molecular barcodes. TCRdb itself ran the 5' RACE reads through MiXCR, one entry per CDR3 protein. This table has around 890,000 distinct CDR3 sequences, over 9.5% appearing once. This entry belongs to a study of CD8 T cells in ankylosing spondylitis. This CDR3 comprises 14 residues. Germline V gene lookup returns CDR1 DFQATT and CDR2 SNEGSKA (reference sequence). Whole-study results and caveats: In ankylosing spondylitis blood, a motif of eight highly homologous TCR beta variants appeared characteristic. Reportedly, disease-linked clones are significantly enriched in ankylosing spondylitis patients' matched synovial fluid.

The sample taken for sequencing was blood, either unsorted or a sorted T cell fraction (not recorded which). The chain carries TRBV20-1 and TRBJ2-2; the D gene is possibly TRBD2 (6 bases). This TCR came from a male donor with ankylosing spondylitis. CDR3 DNA: TGCAGTGCTAGGGAGGCGGGGAGCACCGGGGATCTGTTTTTT. It specifies CSAREAGSTGDLFF.